This T cell receptor (beta chain) is drawn from a study of identical twins. Donors uniformly comprised healthy Caucasians. Worth noting for this clonotype: The antigen remains unidentified.

A universal primer site came from template switching; cDNA carried unique molecular identifiers. TCRdb analysed the 5' RACE reads with MiXCR anew, one entry per CDR3 protein. The sample shows about 660,000 distinct CDR3 sequences, around 8.6% of them seen only once. CDR3 length equals 15 residues. J lost 4 bases, V lost 3 bases, and 7 bases had no gene match. The germline gives CDR1 SNHLY, CDR2 FYNNEI. Study findings and constraints: Twins shared beta out-of-frame sequences in excess, but this excess was weaker. Interpretation of the results relied on cross-sectional statistical analysis and not on following the same donors.

The data also belong to a second study, concerning yellow fever vaccine responses in identical twins.

This chain connects TRBV2 to TRBJ2-5; 8 bases are a match to TRBD2. The receptor was isolated from a woman between 18 and 30 years old in good health. The sequenced sample was PBMCs. CDR3 sequence (DNA): TGTGCCAGCAGTGAGGGGAGCGGGGGAAGAGAGACCCAGTACTTC. Its protein is CASSEGSGGRETQYF.